Sequencing of this T cell receptor (beta chain) was carried out in a study of blood T cell repertoires in COVID-19. Study information: Acute and convalescent COVID-19 specimens originated in the United States, Italy and Spain. T cells, B-cell-depleted T cells, or PBMCs supplied cDNA or gDNA.

Participants' reported clinical history set cohort assignment. The protocol was immunoSEQ multiplex PCR, while the TCRdb copy is restricted to in-frame clones and leaves out a portion. The repertoire holds about 360,000 clones, with approximately 85% as singletons. The CDR3 is 13 residues long. Germline V CDR1 and CDR2: LNHNV, YYDKDF (reference sequence). Deletions cut 3 bases from V and 3 bases from J, with 6 bases between. The sample was PBMCs or T cells enriched from blood (not recorded which). This clonotype originated in a middle-aged woman with acute COVID-19. The chain links TRBV15 to TRBJ2-1; perhaps TRBD1 as D (6 bases). This CDR3 reads CATSRDSYNEQFF. For the CDR3, the DNA is TGTGCCACCAGCAGGGACAGCTACAATGAGCAGTTCTTC.